This T cell receptor (beta chain) was sequenced during a study of cytomegalovirus exposure and HLA in healthy donors. This CDR3 contains 18 residues. CDR1 is SGDLS and CDR2 is YYNGEE in the germline V gene. After removal of 3 bases from V and 0 bases from J, the junction contained 13 bases not matched to a gene. PCR was performed using 60 Vbeta and 13 Jbeta primers. The method was immunoSEQ multiplex PCR; TCRdb's version includes in-frame clones alone and lacks a portion of them. This repertoire includes around 53,000 clones. The TCR was taken from a male donor in good health and CMV-seropositive. The sample comprised PBMCs. The chain recombines TRBV9 with TRBJ2-7; 9 nucleotides match TRBD1. The DNA of the CDR3 is TGTGCCAGCAGCGCGCCGGGACAGGGATCTGAATTCTCCTACGAGCAGTACTTC. This gives the protein CASSAPGQGSEFSYEQYF.